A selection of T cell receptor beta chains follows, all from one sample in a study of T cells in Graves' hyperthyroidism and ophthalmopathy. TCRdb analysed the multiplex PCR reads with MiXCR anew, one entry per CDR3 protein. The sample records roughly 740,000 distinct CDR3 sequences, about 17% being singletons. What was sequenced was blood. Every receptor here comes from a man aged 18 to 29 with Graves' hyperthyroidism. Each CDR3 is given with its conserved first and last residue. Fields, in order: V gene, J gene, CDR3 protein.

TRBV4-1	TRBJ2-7	CASSQERLAGKEQYF
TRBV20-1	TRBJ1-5	CSARSRAGGNQPQHF
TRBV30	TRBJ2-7	CAWSAASYEQYF
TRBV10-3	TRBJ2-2	CAVAGTSKTGELFF
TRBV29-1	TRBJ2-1	CSAPSRVRYNEQFF
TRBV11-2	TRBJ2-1	CASSLPAVSSYNEQFF
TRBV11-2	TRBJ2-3	CASSQLGTTDTQYF
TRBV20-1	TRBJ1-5	CSARGGIGQPQHF
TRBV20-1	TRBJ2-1	CSARPRGEYNEQFF
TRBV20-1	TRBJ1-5	CSAPLQGLLGPQHF
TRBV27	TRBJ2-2	CASSFRVGTGELFF
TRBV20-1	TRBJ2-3	CSAMVATSTDTQYF
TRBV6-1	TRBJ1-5	CASRSQGAQHF
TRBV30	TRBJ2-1	CAWSDYRGQFF
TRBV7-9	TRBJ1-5	CASSKGTGEYQPQHF
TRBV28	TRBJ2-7	CASSLGFVSSYEQYF
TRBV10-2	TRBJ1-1	CASSRSGGMNTEAFF
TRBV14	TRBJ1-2	CASSQGHNYGYTF
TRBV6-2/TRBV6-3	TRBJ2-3	CASNFGRGDTQYF
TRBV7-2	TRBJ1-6	CASSLAWGSPLHF
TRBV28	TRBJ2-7	CASSWTGKGDEQYF
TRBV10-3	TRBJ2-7	CAISVAWGEGPYEQYF
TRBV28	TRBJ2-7	CASSTRLASWRDEQYF
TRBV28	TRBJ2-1	CASRQSRLGSYNEQFF
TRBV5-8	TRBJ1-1	CASSPIPPFTEAFF
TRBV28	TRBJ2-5	CASSRGLGVRQETQYF
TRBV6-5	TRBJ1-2	CASSYSPTALLGYTF
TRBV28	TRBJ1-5	CASSQPRGHNQPQHF
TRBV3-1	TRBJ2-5	CASSLGTTEWETQYF
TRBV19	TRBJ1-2	CASKRDGYTF
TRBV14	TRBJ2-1	CASAPEGLSYNEQFF
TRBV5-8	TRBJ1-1	CASSPGPGSWTEAFF
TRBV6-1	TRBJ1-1	CASSTDRGQDTEAFF
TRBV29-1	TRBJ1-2	CSVEVEGRGANYGYTF
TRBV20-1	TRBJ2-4	CSGGVPGFLAKNIQYF
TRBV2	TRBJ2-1	CASTEGTSGSFEQFF
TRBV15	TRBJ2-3	CATSRELGATDTQYF
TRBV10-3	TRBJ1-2	CAINSQRINYGYTF
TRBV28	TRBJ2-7	CASSLMGGGSYEQYF